Sequencing of this T cell receptor (beta chain) was carried out in a study of Ad26.COV2.S vaccination and SARS-CoV-2 variants. The treatment here: around 19 received Ad26.COV2.S at low or high dose, single or two shots; about five received placebo; per-sample allocation not given. Each sample was drawn 63 days after the first injection (of vaccine or placebo). At a Boston site, the person donating was an adult of 18-55 years. TCRdb's copy holds only in-frame clones and misses some; the assay was immunoSEQ multiplex PCR. The sample lists under 600,000 clones, 89% occurring once. The CDR3 length is 15 residues. Germline V gene sequence: CDR1 SGHTA, CDR2 FQGNSA. Deletions cut 5 bases from V and 5 bases from J, with 19 bases between. The sample holds a few counts of this clone.

The sequence derives from a person aged 18 to 65 who received the Ad26.COV2.S COVID-19 vaccine or a placebo. Material: peripheral blood, obtained in a trial of Ad26.COV2.S vaccine versus placebo. This rearrangement joins TRBV7-2 to TRBJ2-7; D might be TRBD1 (6 bases). The DNA for the CDR3 is TGTGCCAGCAGCGCAATGGTGAGGGGGTTTGACGAGCAGTACTTC. Translation: CASSAMVRGFDEQYF. Filled out from reference TRBV7-2 and TRBJ2-7, the complete variable domain reads GAGVSQSPSNKVTEKGKDVELRCDPISGHTALYWYRQSLGQGLEFLIYFQGNSAPDKSGLPSDRFSAERTGGSVSTLTIQRTQQEDSAVYLCASSAMVRGFDEQYFGPGTRLTVT.